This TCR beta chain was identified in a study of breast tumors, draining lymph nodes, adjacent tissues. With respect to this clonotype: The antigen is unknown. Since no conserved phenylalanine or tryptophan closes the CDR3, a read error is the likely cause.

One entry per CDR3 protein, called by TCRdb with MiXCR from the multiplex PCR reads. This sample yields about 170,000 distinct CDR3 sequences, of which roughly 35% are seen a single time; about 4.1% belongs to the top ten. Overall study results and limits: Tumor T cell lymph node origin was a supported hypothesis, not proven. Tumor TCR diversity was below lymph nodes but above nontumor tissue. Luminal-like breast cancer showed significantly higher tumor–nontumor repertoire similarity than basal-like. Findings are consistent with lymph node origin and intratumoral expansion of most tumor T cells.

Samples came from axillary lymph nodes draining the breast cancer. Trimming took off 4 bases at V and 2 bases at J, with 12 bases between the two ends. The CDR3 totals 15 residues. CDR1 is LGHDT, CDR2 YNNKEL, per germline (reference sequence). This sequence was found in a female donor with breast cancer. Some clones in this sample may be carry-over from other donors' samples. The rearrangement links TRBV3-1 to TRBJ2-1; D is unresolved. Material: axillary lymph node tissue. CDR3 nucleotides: TGTGCCAGCAGCCCATCAATGATCACCTACAATGAGCAGTTCCTC. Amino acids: CASSPSMITYNEQFL.